This T cell receptor beta chain stems from a study of blood T cell repertoires in COVID-19. Trimming at V came to 6 bases and at J to 1 base, leaving 2 bases not matched to a gene. This CDR3 is built from 14 residues. Germline values: CDR1 SGHVT, CDR2 SQSDAQ. Authors' data handling: Amplified reference gene primers provided the basis for estimating nucleated cell counts. The assay was immunoSEQ multiplex PCR, and TCRdb's table has in-frame clones only and misses some. For V, J and clone size, that table is used; D and trimming come from the DNA. The data show approximately 300,000 clones, with roughly 91% seen just once and 1% held by the top ten.

The specimen sequenced was peripheral blood. The sequence came from a man aged 45-65 years with active or convalescent COVID-19. This chain connects TRBV7-4 to TRBJ1-5, with 8 bases fitting TRBD1. Here the CDR3 reads CASRDRASNQPQHF. Written as DNA, the CDR3 is TGTGCCAGCAGGGACAGGGCAAGCAATCAGCCCCAGCATTTT.